This T cell receptor beta chain was obtained from a study of T cells in Graves' hyperthyroidism and ophthalmopathy. Study-wide findings and caveats: Most thyroid clonotypes that were expanded above 0.001 also turned up in blood.

There were TCR beta CDR3 regions amplified from RNA transcripts. RT-PCR in the first round (using the HTBI primer set) targeted the TCR CDR3. TCRdb passed the multiplex PCR reads through MiXCR, listing each CDR3 protein once. The sample has hundreds of thousands of distinct CDR3 sequences, 14% seen once; the top ten hold around 9.6%. These patients, aged 18 to 65, had recently diagnosed hyperthyroidism lasting under 2 months. Patients were excluded for uncontrolled infection, other autoimmune disease, pregnancy or lactation. Orbital computed tomography and thyroid ultrasound, together with serum TRAb and thyroxine and clinical symptoms, were used for diagnoses. This clonotype appeared many times. Its antigen is unidentified. The germline V gene encodes CDR1 MDHEN and CDR2 SYDVKM. The junction had 9 bases not matched to a gene; V was cut back by 5 bases and J by 0 bases. CDR3 length equals 16 residues.

The clonotype was recovered from a woman under 30 with Graves' hyperthyroidism. J is TRBJ2-7 and V is TRBV28, with TRBD2 matching 8 bases. The specimen was blood. The CDR3 DNA follows: TGTGCCAGCAGTACCAGTTCGGGACTAGGCTCCTACGAGCAGTACTTC. Its translation: CASSTSSGLGSYEQYF.